The rows below give T cell receptor beta chains drawn from one sample of a study of Graves' ophthalmopathy and Graves' hyperthyroidism. TCRdb analysed the multiplex PCR reads with MiXCR anew, one entry per CDR3 protein. The table lists a few hundred thousand distinct CDR3 sequences, less than 20% of them singletons. The specimen was peripheral blood. The receptors were gathered from a young woman with stable Graves' hyperthyroidism. Each CDR3 is given with its conserved first and last residue. A D gene is named only where the DNA matches it firmly. Clone size is given for some rows only: seen once, a few or many times, or a class if the clone is expanded.

>TRBD2|TRBJ2-5|TRBV4-2|many
TGTGCCAGCAGCCAAGATACGACTAGCGGGGGCCAAGAGACCCAGTACTTC
CASSQDTTSGGQETQYF
>TRBD1|TRBJ1-1|TRBV19|many
TGTGCCAGTAGCTACGACAGGGAGGACACTGAAGCTTTCTTT
CASSYDREDTEAFF
>TRBD1|TRBJ2-7|TRBV6-1|.
TGTGCCAGCACCCCCGACAGGGGCCAGGTCTTCCTCGAACAGTACTTC
CASTPDRGQVFLEQYF
>.|TRBJ1-5|TRBV7-9|.
TGTGCCAGCAGCGCCGGACCCGACGGCAATCAGCCCCAGCATTTT
CASSAGPDGNQPQHF
>.|TRBJ2-7|TRBV6-5|once
TGTGCCAGCAGTTTTAGCCAGGTCCCCTCCTACGAGCAGTACTTC
CASSFSQVPSYEQYF
>.|TRBJ1-5|TRBV7-2|many
TGTGCCAGCAGCTTATGGTGGGGCGCGGATCAGCCCCAGCATTTT
CASSLWWGADQPQHF
>TRBD1|TRBJ1-6|TRBV6-1|many
TGTGCCAGCCACCGGGACAGGGATTTCTCACCCCTCCACTTT
CASHRDRDFSPLHF
>.|TRBJ2-7|TRBV19|.
TGTGCCAGCGACGGAGGGCCCAACTACGAGCAGTACTTC
CASDGGPNYEQYF
>TRBD2|TRBJ2-5|TRBV2|few
TGTGCCAGCAGTGAATGGGGGGGGCAAGAGACCCAGTACTTC
CASSEWGGQETQYF
>.|TRBJ2-2|TRBV7-2|few
TGTGCCAGCAGCTTAGGGCTAGCGCGCACCGGGGAGCTGTTTTTT
CASSLGLARTGELFF